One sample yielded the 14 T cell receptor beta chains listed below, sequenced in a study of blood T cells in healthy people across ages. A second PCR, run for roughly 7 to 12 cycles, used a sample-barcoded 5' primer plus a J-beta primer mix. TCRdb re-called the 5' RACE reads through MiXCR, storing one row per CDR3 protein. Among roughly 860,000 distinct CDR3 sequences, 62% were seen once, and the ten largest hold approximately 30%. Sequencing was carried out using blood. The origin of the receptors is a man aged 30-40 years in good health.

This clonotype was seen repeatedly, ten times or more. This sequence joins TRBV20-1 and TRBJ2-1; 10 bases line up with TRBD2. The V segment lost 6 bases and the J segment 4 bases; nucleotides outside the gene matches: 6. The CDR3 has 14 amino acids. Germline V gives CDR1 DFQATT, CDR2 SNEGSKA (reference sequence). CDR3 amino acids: CSAATSGDYNEQFF. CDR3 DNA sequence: TGCAGTGCAGCAACTAGCGGGGATTACAATGAGCAGTTCTTC.

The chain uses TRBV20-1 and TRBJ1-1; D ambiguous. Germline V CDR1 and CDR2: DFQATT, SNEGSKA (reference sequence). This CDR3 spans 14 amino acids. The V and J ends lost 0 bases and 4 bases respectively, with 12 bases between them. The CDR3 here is CSAREPGYGTEAFF. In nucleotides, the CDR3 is TGCAGTGCTAGAGAACCGGGCTATGGCACTGAAGCTTTCTTT.

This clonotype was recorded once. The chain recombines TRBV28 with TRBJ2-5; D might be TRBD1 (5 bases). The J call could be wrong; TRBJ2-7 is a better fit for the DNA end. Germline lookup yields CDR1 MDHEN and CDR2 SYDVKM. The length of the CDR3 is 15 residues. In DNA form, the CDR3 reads TGTGCCAGCAGTTTAGGGCCCGACAGAACCTACGAGCAGTACTTC. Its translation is CASSLGPDRTYEQYF.

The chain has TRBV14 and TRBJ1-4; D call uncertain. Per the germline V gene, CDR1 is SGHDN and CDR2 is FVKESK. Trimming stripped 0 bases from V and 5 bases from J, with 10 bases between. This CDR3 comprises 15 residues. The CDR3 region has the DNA TGTGCCAGCAGCCAAGACCGTCAGCAGAATGAAAAACTGTTTTTT. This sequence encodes CASSQDRQQNEKLFF.

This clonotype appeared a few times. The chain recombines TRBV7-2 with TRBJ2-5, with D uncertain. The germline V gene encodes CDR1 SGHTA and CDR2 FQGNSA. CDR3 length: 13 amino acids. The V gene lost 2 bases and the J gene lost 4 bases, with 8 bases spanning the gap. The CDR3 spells CASSLNYRETQYF. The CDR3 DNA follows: TGTGCCAGCAGCTTAAACTACCGAGAGACCCAGTACTTC.

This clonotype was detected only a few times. The CDR3 nucleotides are TGCGCCAGCAGCCCAGGGACCGCGCGCAACGTCCTGACTTTC. Translation gives CASSPGTARNVLTF. J is TRBJ2-6 and V is TRBV5-1; perhaps D is TRBD1 or TRBD2 (5 bases each). The germline V gene has CDR1 SGHRS and CDR2 YFSETQ. V lost 4 bases and J lost 9, with 14 bases in between. This CDR3 contains 14 residues.

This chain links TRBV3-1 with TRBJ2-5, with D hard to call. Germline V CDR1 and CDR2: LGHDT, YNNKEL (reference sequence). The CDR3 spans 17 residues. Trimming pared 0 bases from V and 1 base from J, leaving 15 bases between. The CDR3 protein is CASSQDQRSERQETQYF. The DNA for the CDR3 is TGTGCCAGCAGCCAAGATCAGAGGTCAGAGCGCCAAGAGACCCAGTACTTC.

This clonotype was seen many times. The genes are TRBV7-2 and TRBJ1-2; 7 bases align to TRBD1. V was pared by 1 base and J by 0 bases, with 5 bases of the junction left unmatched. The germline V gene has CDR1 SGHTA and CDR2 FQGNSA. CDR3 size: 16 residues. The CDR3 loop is CASSLVSGTANYGYTF. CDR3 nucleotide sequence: TGTGCCAGCAGCTTAGTTTCCGGGACAGCTAACTATGGCTACACCTTC.

CDR3 bases: TGCGCCAGCAGCTTGGGCCACGGGGGGCCGGGTGGCTACACCTTC. Its translation is CASSLGHGGPGGYTF. The J gene is TRBJ1-2, the V gene TRBV5-1; D is possibly TRBD1 (6 bases). CDR1 and CDR2 from the germline V gene are SGHRS and YFSETQ. V was cut by 0 bases and J by 7 bases, with 16 bases left in between. This CDR3 region has 15 residues.

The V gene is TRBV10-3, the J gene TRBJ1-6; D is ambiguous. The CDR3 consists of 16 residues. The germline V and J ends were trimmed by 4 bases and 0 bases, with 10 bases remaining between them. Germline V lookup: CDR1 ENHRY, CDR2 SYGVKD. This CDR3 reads CAISGMESSYNSPLHF. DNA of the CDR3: TGTGCCATCAGTGGAATGGAGAGCTCCTATAATTCACCCCTCCACTTT.

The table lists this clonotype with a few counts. The CDR3 spells CASSRQGANEQFF. CDR3 DNA sequence: TGCGCCAGCAGCAGGCAGGGGGCGAATGAGCAGTTCTTC. The V call is TRBV4-1, the J call TRBJ2-1, with 8 bases identical to TRBD1. The CDR3 spans 13 residues. With V trimmed by 5 bases and J by 7 bases, 4 bases remained unmatched. Looked up from germline, CDR1 is MGHRA and CDR2 is YSYEKL.

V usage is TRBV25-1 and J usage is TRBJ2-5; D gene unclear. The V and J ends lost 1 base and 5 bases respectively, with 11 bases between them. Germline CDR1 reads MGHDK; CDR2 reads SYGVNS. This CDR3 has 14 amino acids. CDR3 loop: CASSEFNAVETQYF. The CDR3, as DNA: TGTGCCAGCAGTGAATTTAATGCTGTGGAGACCCAGTACTTC.

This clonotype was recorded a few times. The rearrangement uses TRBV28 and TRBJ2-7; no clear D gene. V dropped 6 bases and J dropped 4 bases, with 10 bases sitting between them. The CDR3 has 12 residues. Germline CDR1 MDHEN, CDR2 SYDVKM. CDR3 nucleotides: TGTGCCAGCAGGATCAGTCAATACGAGCAGTACTTC. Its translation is CASRISQYEQYF.

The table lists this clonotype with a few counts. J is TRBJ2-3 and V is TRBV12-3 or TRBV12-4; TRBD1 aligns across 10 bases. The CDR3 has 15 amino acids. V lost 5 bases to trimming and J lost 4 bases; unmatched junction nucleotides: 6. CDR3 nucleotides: TGTGCCAGCAGTACCCGGGACAGGGGCCCAGATACGCAGTATTTT. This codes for CASSTRDRGPDTQYF.